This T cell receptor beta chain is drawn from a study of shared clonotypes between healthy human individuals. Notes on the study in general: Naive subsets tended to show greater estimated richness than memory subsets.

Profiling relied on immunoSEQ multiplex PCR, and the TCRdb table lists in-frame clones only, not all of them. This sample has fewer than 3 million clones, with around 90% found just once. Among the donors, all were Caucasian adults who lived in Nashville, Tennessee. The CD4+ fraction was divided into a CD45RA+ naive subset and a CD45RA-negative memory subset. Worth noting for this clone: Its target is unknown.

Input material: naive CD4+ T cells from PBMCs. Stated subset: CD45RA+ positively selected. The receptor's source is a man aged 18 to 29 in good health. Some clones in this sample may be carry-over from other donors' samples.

This chain's CDR3 is CASSFRGIRNQPQHF. The DNA of the CDR3 is TGTGCCAGCAGTTTCCGAGGTATACGGAATCAGCCCCAGCATTTT. The rearrangement uses TRBV28 and TRBJ1-5; D not resolved. This CDR3 spans 15 amino acids. Trimming removed 3 bases at V and 4 bases at J, with 13 bases between. CDR1 is MDHEN, CDR2 SYDVKM, per germline. Combining the CDR3 with reference TRBV28 and TRBJ1-5 gives the whole variable domain DVKVTQSSRYLVKRTGEKVFLECVQDMDHENMFWYRQDPGLGLRLIYFSYDVKMKEKGDIPEGYSVSREKKERFSLILESASTNQTSMYLCASSFRGIRNQPQHFGDGTRLSIL.